There are many counts of the clone carrying this TCR beta chain. Its antigen is not identified. V lost 3 bases and J lost 8; bases outside the gene matches: 6. Germline CDR1 and CDR2: SGHRS and YFSETQ. The CDR3 spans 13 residues. A single record per CDR3 protein comes from TCRdb applying MiXCR to the 5' RACE reads. The sample shows 500,000 to 600,000 distinct CDR3 sequences, approximately 22% of them seen only once. This record belongs to a study of identical twins. Whole-study results and caveats: Invariant MAIT and iNKT cells may have partly biased zero-insertion analyses.

The same specimen was also included in a second study, on T cells expressing NK-cell markers.

The rearrangement uses TRBV5-1 and TRBJ1-1; 8 bases match TRBD1. This TCR derives from a woman under 30 in good health. Sequencing was carried out using CD4+ T cells sorted from blood. Written as DNA, the CDR3 is TGCGCCAGCAGCTCTGGGACAGGTGGAGAAGCTTTCTTT. Residues: CASSSGTGGEAFF.